A selection of T cell receptor beta chains follows, all from one sample in a study of response to subunit inactivated influenza vaccine. One entry per CDR3 protein results from TCRdb running MiXCR on the RT-PCR reads. The table lists about 610,000 distinct CDR3 sequences, 12% to 15% of them singletons. The material sequenced was PBMCs from blood, taken roughly 13 days after vaccination. The receptors shown here come from a man in his fifties or sixties who received an inactivated influenza vaccine. Both conserved end residues are part of each CDR3. The order of the fields is V gene, J gene, D gene, clone size, CDR3 protein, CDR3 DNA. The D gene is left open where the match is weak. Where a row states a size, it is once, few, many or the class of an expanded clone; other rows omit it.

v_call: TRBV12-3/TRBV12-4
j_call: TRBJ1-1
d_call: NA
clone_size: many
cdr3_aa: CASAWDTTEAFF
cdr3_nt: TGTGCCAGCGCGTGGGATACGACTGAAGCTTTCTTT

v_call: TRBV6-1
j_call: TRBJ2-7
d_call: NA
clone_size: few
cdr3_aa: CASSEMGPIASEQYF
cdr3_nt: TGTGCCAGCAGTGAAATGGGGCCGATAGCCTCCGAGCAGTACTTC

v_call: TRBV5-1
j_call: TRBJ1-4
d_call: NA
clone_size: NA
cdr3_aa: CASSAGRYDEKLFF
cdr3_nt: TGCGCCAGCAGCGCAGGGAGGTATGATGAAAAACTGTTTTTT

v_call: TRBV6-2/TRBV6-3
j_call: TRBJ2-2
d_call: TRBD2
clone_size: NA
cdr3_aa: CASSRGLALTPGELFF
cdr3_nt: TGTGCCAGCAGTCGTGGACTAGCGCTCACCCCCGGGGAGCTGTTTTTT

v_call: TRBV18
j_call: TRBJ2-1
d_call: TRBD2
clone_size: NA
cdr3_aa: CASSPGASGVYNEQFF
cdr3_nt: TGTGCCAGCTCACCAGGCGCTAGCGGGGTGTACAATGAGCAGTTCTTC

v_call: TRBV29-1
j_call: TRBJ2-6
d_call: TRBD1
clone_size: few
cdr3_aa: CSVGQSSGANVLTF
cdr3_nt: TGCAGCGTGGGACAGTCTTCTGGGGCCAACGTCCTGACTTTC

v_call: TRBV6-1
j_call: TRBJ2-6
d_call: NA
clone_size: NA
cdr3_aa: CASSALRQAEAGANVLTF
cdr3_nt: TGTGCCAGCAGTGCCCTCCGACAGGCGGAGGCTGGGGCCAACGTCCTGACTTTC

v_call: TRBV6-1
j_call: TRBJ2-7
d_call: NA
clone_size: NA
cdr3_aa: CASSVGVVYEQYF
cdr3_nt: TGTGCCAGCAGTGTGGGTGTAGTGTACGAGCAGTACTTC

v_call: TRBV20-1
j_call: TRBJ2-7
d_call: NA
clone_size: few
cdr3_aa: CSARPVGAYEQYF
cdr3_nt: TGCAGTGCTAGACCCGTAGGAGCCTACGAGCAGTACTTC

v_call: TRBV6-6
j_call: TRBJ1-2
d_call: TRBD1
clone_size: few
cdr3_aa: CASRQGQAYGYTF
cdr3_nt: TGTGCCAGCAGACAAGGACAGGCTTATGGCTACACCTTC

v_call: TRBV5-1
j_call: TRBJ2-3
d_call: NA
clone_size: once
cdr3_aa: CACSWGGSGDTQYF
cdr3_nt: TGCGCCTGCAGCTGGGGGGGCAGTGGAGATACGCAGTATTTT

v_call: TRBV12-3/TRBV12-4
j_call: TRBJ2-1
d_call: TRBD1
clone_size: few
cdr3_aa: CASSLLPRGMRNEQFF
cdr3_nt: TGTGCCAGCAGTTTACTTCCCAGGGGGATGCGAAATGAGCAGTTCTTC

v_call: TRBV29-1
j_call: TRBJ1-1
d_call: NA
clone_size: many
cdr3_aa: CSALDSFGTEAFF
cdr3_nt: TGCAGCGCACTTGACAGTTTCGGCACTGAAGCTTTCTTT

v_call: TRBV6-5
j_call: TRBJ1-1
d_call: NA
clone_size: NA
cdr3_aa: CASSYSIQNTEAFF
cdr3_nt: TGTGCCAGCAGTTACTCGATCCAGAACACTGAAGCTTTCTTT

v_call: TRBV4-2
j_call: TRBJ2-3
d_call: TRBD2
clone_size: few
cdr3_aa: CASSQDYAGGIQDTQYF
cdr3_nt: TGTGCCAGCAGCCAAGATTACGCGGGGGGGATCCAAGATACGCAGTATTTT

v_call: TRBV5-1
j_call: TRBJ2-1
d_call: NA
clone_size: NA
cdr3_aa: CASREGFDEQFF
cdr3_nt: TGCGCCAGTAGGGAAGGGTTCGATGAGCAGTTCTTC

v_call: TRBV20-1
j_call: TRBJ2-5
d_call: TRBD2
clone_size: NA
cdr3_aa: CSARKIVGGRKTQYF
cdr3_nt: TGCAGTGCGCGAAAGATAGTGGGGGGGAGGAAGACCCAGTACTTC

v_call: TRBV5-1
j_call: TRBJ2-7
d_call: NA
clone_size: many
cdr3_aa: CASSLNGGGYEQYF
cdr3_nt: TGCGCCAGCAGCTTGAACGGAGGGGGCTACGAGCAGTACTTC

v_call: TRBV5-1
j_call: TRBJ1-6
d_call: TRBD1
clone_size: few
cdr3_aa: CASSPDRGFRNSPLHF
cdr3_nt: TGCGCCAGCAGCCCGGACAGGGGATTCCGAAATTCACCCCTCCACTTT

v_call: TRBV9
j_call: TRBJ2-5
d_call: TRBD2
clone_size: NA
cdr3_aa: CASSVEPSGVETQYF
cdr3_nt: TGTGCCAGCAGCGTAGAGCCTAGCGGGGTGGAGACCCAGTACTTC

v_call: TRBV9
j_call: TRBJ2-2
d_call: TRBD2
clone_size: few
cdr3_aa: CASSAGLAGRTGTGELFF
cdr3_nt: TGTGCCAGCAGCGCGGGACTAGCGGGACGAACGGGCACCGGGGAGCTGTTTTTT

v_call: TRBV3-1
j_call: TRBJ2-3
d_call: TRBD2
clone_size: many
cdr3_aa: CASSPSGSADTQYF
cdr3_nt: TGTGCCAGCAGCCCTAGCGGGAGTGCTGATACGCAGTATTTT

v_call: TRBV7-2
j_call: TRBJ2-2
d_call: NA
clone_size: many
cdr3_aa: CASSLVGGSGELFF
cdr3_nt: TGTGCCAGCAGCTTAGTCGGCGGCTCCGGGGAGCTGTTTTTT

v_call: TRBV12-3/TRBV12-4
j_call: TRBJ2-1
d_call: NA
clone_size: NA
cdr3_aa: CASSSAGLGEVYEQFF
cdr3_nt: TGTGCCAGCAGCTCGGCCGGGCTGGGCGAAGTATATGAGCAGTTCTTC

v_call: TRBV12-3/TRBV12-4
j_call: TRBJ2-3
d_call: TRBD1
clone_size: NA
cdr3_aa: CASSDRGFTDTQYF
cdr3_nt: TGTGCCAGCAGTGACAGGGGGTTCACAGATACGCAGTATTTT

v_call: TRBV6-2/TRBV6-3
j_call: TRBJ2-3
d_call: NA
clone_size: NA
cdr3_aa: CASRTGLGRGYTLSTDTQYF
cdr3_nt: TGTGCCAGCAGAACGGGCCTGGGCAGGGGCTACACCCTCAGCACAGATACGCAGTATTTT

v_call: TRBV10-3
j_call: TRBJ2-5
d_call: NA
clone_size: NA
cdr3_aa: CAISVPSGAQYF
cdr3_nt: TGTGCCATCAGTGTTCCGTCGGGGGCCCAGTACTTC

v_call: TRBV7-2
j_call: TRBJ2-1
d_call: TRBD2
clone_size: NA
cdr3_aa: CASSLVSGRVDNEQFF
cdr3_nt: TGTGCCAGCAGCTTAGTAAGCGGGAGGGTCGACAATGAGCAGTTCTTC

v_call: TRBV5-1
j_call: TRBJ2-1
d_call: TRBD1
clone_size: few
cdr3_aa: CASSLRGQGARGSYNEQFF
cdr3_nt: TGCGCCAGCAGCTTGAGAGGACAGGGGGCTCGGGGGTCCTACAATGAGCAGTTCTTC

v_call: TRBV5-1
j_call: TRBJ2-7
d_call: TRBD2
clone_size: few
cdr3_aa: CASSHKSGTTGEQYF
cdr3_nt: TGCGCCAGCAGCCACAAGAGCGGGACCACCGGGGAGCAGTACTTC

v_call: TRBV30
j_call: TRBJ1-4
d_call: NA
clone_size: few
cdr3_aa: CACRPLPGRSNEKLFF
cdr3_nt: TGTGCCTGCCGTCCTCTCCCGGGCCGCTCTAATGAAAAACTGTTTTTT

v_call: TRBV6-5
j_call: TRBJ2-5
d_call: TRBD2
clone_size: NA
cdr3_aa: CASSYSPGLAEETQYF
cdr3_nt: TGTGCCAGCAGTTACTCACCGGGGCTAGCGGAAGAGACCCAGTACTTC

v_call: TRBV20-1
j_call: TRBJ2-5
d_call: TRBD2
clone_size: NA
cdr3_aa: CSARPIAGGRRETQYF
cdr3_nt: TGCAGTGCTAGGCCCATTGCGGGAGGAAGGAGAGAGACCCAGTACTTC

v_call: TRBV7-9
j_call: TRBJ1-1
d_call: NA
clone_size: NA
cdr3_aa: CASSLQGGRMNTEAFF
cdr3_nt: TGTGCCAGCAGCTTACAGGGTGGGCGGATGAACACTGAAGCTTTCTTT

v_call: TRBV7-6
j_call: TRBJ2-7
d_call: NA
clone_size: many
cdr3_aa: CASSLQQMAGRTEQYF
cdr3_nt: TGTGCCAGCAGCCTCCAGCAAATGGCGGGGAGGACCGAGCAGTACTTC

v_call: TRBV5-1
j_call: TRBJ2-2
d_call: TRBD1
clone_size: few
cdr3_aa: CASSLHWAGGSTGELFF
cdr3_nt: TGCGCCAGCAGCTTGCACTGGGCAGGGGGCAGCACCGGGGAGCTGTTTTTT

v_call: TRBV5-4
j_call: TRBJ2-7
d_call: TRBD1
clone_size: many
cdr3_aa: CASSRDRSYEQYF
cdr3_nt: TGTGCCAGCAGTCGGGACAGATCCTACGAGCAGTACTTC

v_call: TRBV7-2
j_call: TRBJ2-5
d_call: TRBD2
clone_size: NA
cdr3_aa: CASSNKRGGVETQYF
cdr3_nt: TGTGCCAGCAGCAATAAGCGGGGAGGGGTAGAGACCCAGTACTTC

v_call: TRBV28
j_call: TRBJ1-4
d_call: NA
clone_size: few
cdr3_aa: CASLIREGGGKLFF
cdr3_nt: TGTGCCAGCCTGATCAGGGAGGGGGGGGGAAAACTGTTTTTT

v_call: TRBV4-1
j_call: TRBJ1-1
d_call: NA
clone_size: many
cdr3_aa: CASSQDPLNTEAFF
cdr3_nt: TGCGCCAGCAGCCAAGATCCGCTGAACACTGAAGCTTTCTTT

v_call: TRBV28
j_call: TRBJ2-2
d_call: NA
clone_size: many
cdr3_aa: CAHQDNTGELFF
cdr3_nt: TGTGCCCACCAAGACAACACCGGGGAGCTGTTTTTT

v_call: TRBV11-1
j_call: TRBJ2-1
d_call: NA
clone_size: few
cdr3_aa: CASSLTVWTPYNEQFF
cdr3_nt: TGTGCCAGCAGCTTAACGGTCTGGACACCCTACAATGAGCAGTTCTTC

v_call: TRBV11-1
j_call: TRBJ1-1
d_call: TRBD1
clone_size: NA
cdr3_aa: CASRRGQAFMNTEAFF
cdr3_nt: TGTGCCAGCAGGCGTGGACAGGCCTTCATGAACACTGAAGCTTTCTTT

v_call: TRBV28
j_call: TRBJ2-6
d_call: NA
clone_size: few
cdr3_aa: CASSLLAGANVLTF
cdr3_nt: TGTGCCAGCAGTTTATTGGCTGGGGCCAACGTCCTGACTTTC

v_call: TRBV25-1
j_call: TRBJ1-2
d_call: TRBD1
clone_size: NA
cdr3_aa: CASSDYPRQGTYGYTF
cdr3_nt: TGTGCCAGCAGTGATTACCCCCGACAGGGGACTTATGGCTACACCTTC